This paragraph covers one TCR beta chain sequence. The antigen remains unidentified. The data were taken from a study of T-cell reconstitution after alpha-beta-depleted transplantation in children. Overall study findings and caveats: Alpha-beta T cells present about two months after transplant were reported to originate from several hundred expanded graft clones.

Unique molecular identifiers were incorporated into the prepared TCRbeta library. TCRdb used MiXCR to reprocess the PCR reads, holding one entry per CDR3 protein. The table lists about 200,000 distinct CDR3 sequences, under 20% of them singletons. This sequence was found in a male patient under 10 years old who had a stem cell transplant for acute lymphoblastic leukemia, so the T cells may come from the graft donor. The source was PBMCs, mostly from graft donor cells, collected 360 days after TCRalphabeta/CD19-depleted stem cell transplant.

The CDR3 protein is CAWSPAKGTEAFF. The CDR3 nucleotides are TGTGCCTGGAGCCCAGCTAAGGGCACTGAAGCTTTCTTT. The chain couples TRBV30 to TRBJ1-1; D not certain. The CDR3 has 13 amino acids. V was trimmed by 3 bases and J by 4 bases, leaving 12 bases between them. CDR1 and CDR2 (germline): GTSNPN, SVGIG (reference sequence).